One T cell receptor (beta chain) is described in this entry. Its matching antigen is unknown. cDNA synthesis used the whole RNA isolate, giving expressed TCRB sequences. TCRdb keeps only in-frame clones here, not all; method: immunoSEQ multiplex PCR. The table includes more than 250,000 clones, about 13% detected once. This sample stems from a study of beta chain features in type 1 diabetes. Study-level background: Age, gender and cell yields were similar between patients and healthy donors.

Regarding the study as a whole: Shorter TCRB CDR3s, moderately but significantly so, were found in Type 1 diabetes patients in all four CD4+ subsets. Among type 1 diabetes patients, VDJ junctions had fewer insertions and more deletions. Relative to healthy donors, patients appeared to have naive, central memory and Treg TCRB repertoires that were more similar.

This CDR3 comprises 14 residues. V dropped 5 bases and J dropped 1 base, with 12 bases sitting between them. Germline assignment: CDR1 GTSNPN and CDR2 SVGIG (reference sequence). A CD45RO/CCR7/CD25/CD127/CD95/CD27 panel sorted naive, central memory, regulatory and stem cell-like memory CD4+ cells. The clonotype was recovered from a young man with type 1 diabetes. V usage is TRBV30 and J usage is TRBJ2-1; tentative D call: TRBD2 (6 bases). Material for sequencing was naive CD4+ T cells from blood. CDR3 nucleotide sequence: TGTGCCTGGGGGGGGAGTGGATCCTACAATGAGCAGTTCTTC. Translation: CAWGGSGSYNEQFF.